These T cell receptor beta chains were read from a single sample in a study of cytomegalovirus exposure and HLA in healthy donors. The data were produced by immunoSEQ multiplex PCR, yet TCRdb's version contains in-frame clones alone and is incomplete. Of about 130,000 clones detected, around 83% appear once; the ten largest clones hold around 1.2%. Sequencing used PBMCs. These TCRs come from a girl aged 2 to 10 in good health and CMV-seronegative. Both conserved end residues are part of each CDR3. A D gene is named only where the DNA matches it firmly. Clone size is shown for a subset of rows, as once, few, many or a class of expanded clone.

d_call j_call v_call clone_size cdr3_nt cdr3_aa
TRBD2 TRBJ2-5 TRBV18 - TGTGCCAGCTCACCCCCGACCCCTCTGATAGCGGGGGGGCCGTACCAAGAGACCCAGTACTTC CASSPPTPLIAGGPYQETQYF
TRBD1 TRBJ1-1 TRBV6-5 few TGTGCCAGCAGTTACACGAACAGGGGAGGCACTGAAGCTTTCTTT CASSYTNRGGTEAFF
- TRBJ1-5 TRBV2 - TGTGCCAGCGGCTTTGGGCAGGGTAGCAATCAGCCCCAGCATTTT CASGFGQGSNQPQHF
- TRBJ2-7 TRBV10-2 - TGCGCCAGCAGACAGGGTGGTGAGCAGTACTTC CASRQGGEQYF
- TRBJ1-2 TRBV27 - TGTGCCAGCAGTGATAGAAATACACCGGGCTATGGCTACACCTTC CASSDRNTPGYGYTF
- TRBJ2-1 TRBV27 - TGTGCCAGCAGTGACGGGAGCGCCTACAATGAGCAGTTCTTC CASSDGSAYNEQFF
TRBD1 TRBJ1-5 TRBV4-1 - TGCGCCAGCAGCCCGCGACAGGGGCTTAGCAATCAGCCCCAGCATTTT CASSPRQGLSNQPQHF
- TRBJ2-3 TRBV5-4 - TGTGCCAGCAGCTTGGGCGGGGCCAGCCCCACAGATACGCAGTATTTT CASSLGGASPTDTQYF
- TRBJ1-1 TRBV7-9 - TGTGCCAGCAGCTTCTCCCCGGGGATGAACACTGAAGCTTTCTTT CASSFSPGMNTEAFF
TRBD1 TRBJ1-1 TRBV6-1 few TGTGCCAGCAACCCCAGGGGGAATGAAGCTTTCTTT CASNPRGNEAFF
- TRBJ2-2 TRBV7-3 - TGTGCCAGCAGCTTAAGCTCGAGCACCGGGGAGCTGTTTTTT CASSLSSSTGELFF
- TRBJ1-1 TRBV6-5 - TGTGCCAGCATCGGGTTCCTGAACACTGAAGCTTTCTTT CASIGFLNTEAFF
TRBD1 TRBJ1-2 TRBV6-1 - TGTGCCAGCAGCGAGACTCTCCCGGGACAGACAGGCTACACCTTC CASSETLPGQTGYTF
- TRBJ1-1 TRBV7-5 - TGTGCCAGAAGCTTCGGGACAGTGAACACTGAAGCTTTCTTT CARSFGTVNTEAFF
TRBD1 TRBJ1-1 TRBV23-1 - TGCGCCAGCAGTAAGACAGGGGAAAGCACTGAAGCTTTCTTT CASSKTGESTEAFF
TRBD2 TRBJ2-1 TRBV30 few TGTGCCTGGATTGCGGGGGAGAAGTTCTTC CAWIAGEKFF
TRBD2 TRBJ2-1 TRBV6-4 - TGTGCCAGCAGTGGGGAACTAGCGGGTGAGCAGTTCTTC CASSGELAGEQFF